This T cell receptor beta chain was documented in a study of blood T cell repertoires in COVID-19. Whole-study context: Samples representing acute and convalescent COVID-19 were sourced from the United States, Italy and Spain. PBMCs, B-cell-depleted T cells, or T cells were the source of the cDNA or gDNA that made up the material.

Germline loops: CDR1 MNHEY, CDR2 SVGAGI. The length of the CDR3 is 12 residues. Trimming took off 7 bases at V and 9 bases at J, with 15 bases between the two ends. In the original processing: Amplifying reference gene primers gave estimates of nucleated cell counts. TCRdb's copy holds only in-frame clones and misses some; the assay was immunoSEQ multiplex PCR. V and J calls and clone size are as listed in that table; D and trimming were resolved from the DNA. The repertoire consists of 40,000 to 50,000 clones, with roughly 76% occurring once and the leading ten covering more than 7.5%. The chain recombines TRBV6-5 with TRBJ1-2; TRBD1 might be the D (5 bases). Specimen: peripheral blood. The clonotype originates from a man in his sixties or seventies with active or convalescent COVID-19. CDR3 in DNA: TGTGCCAGCAACTTAAGACAGATGCGCTACACCTTC. Protein: CASNLRQMRYTF.